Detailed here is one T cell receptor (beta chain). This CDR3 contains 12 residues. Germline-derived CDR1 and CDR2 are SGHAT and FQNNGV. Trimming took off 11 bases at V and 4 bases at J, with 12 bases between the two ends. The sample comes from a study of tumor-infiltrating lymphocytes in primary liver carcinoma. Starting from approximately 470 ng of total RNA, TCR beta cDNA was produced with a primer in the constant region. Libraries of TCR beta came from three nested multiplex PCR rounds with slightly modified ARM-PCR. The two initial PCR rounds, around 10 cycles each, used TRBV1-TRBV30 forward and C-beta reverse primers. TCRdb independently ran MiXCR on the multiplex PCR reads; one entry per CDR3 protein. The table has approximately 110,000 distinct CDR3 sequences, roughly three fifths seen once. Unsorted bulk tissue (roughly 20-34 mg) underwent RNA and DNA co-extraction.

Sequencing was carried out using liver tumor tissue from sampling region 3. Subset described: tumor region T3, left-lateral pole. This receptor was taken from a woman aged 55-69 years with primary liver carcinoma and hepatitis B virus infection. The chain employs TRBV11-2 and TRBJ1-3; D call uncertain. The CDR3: CACNLAGNTIYF. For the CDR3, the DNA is TGTGCCTGCAACTTAGCGGGAAACACCATATATTTT.